This TCR beta chain was recorded in a study of cytomegalovirus exposure and HLA in healthy donors. Primers: 60 Vbeta forward and 13 Jbeta reverse. The assay was immunoSEQ multiplex PCR, and TCRdb's table has in-frame clones only and misses some. The data show 65,000 to 95,000 clones, with around 80% seen just once and under 15% held by the top ten. V lost 0 bases, J lost 5 bases, and 10 bases lay in between. The CDR3 contains 14 residues. Germline assignment: CDR1 SGDLS and CDR2 YYNGEE. The chain has TRBV9 and TRBJ2-3, with D possibly being TRBD1 (6 bases). The sample taken for sequencing was PBMCs. The TCR comes from a human donor in good health. The CDR3: CASSVVGAVDTQYF. The CDR3 coding sequence is TGTGCCAGCAGCGTAGTGGGGGCCGTAGATACGCAGTATTTT.